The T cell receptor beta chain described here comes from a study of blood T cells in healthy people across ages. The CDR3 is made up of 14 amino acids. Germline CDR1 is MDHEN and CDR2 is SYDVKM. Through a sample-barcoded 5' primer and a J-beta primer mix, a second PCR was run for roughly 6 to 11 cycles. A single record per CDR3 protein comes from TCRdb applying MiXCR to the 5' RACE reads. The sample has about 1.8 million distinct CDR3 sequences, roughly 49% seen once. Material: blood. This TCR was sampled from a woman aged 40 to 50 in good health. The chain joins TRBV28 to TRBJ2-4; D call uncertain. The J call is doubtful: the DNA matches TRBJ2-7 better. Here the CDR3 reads CASSFVDRSYEQYF. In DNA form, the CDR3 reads TGTGCCAGCAGTTTTGTGGACCGTTCCTACGAGCAGTACTTC.